This T cell receptor beta chain was sequenced in a study of blood T cell repertoires in COVID-19 (TCRdb year 2020). Background on the whole study: Samples covering the acute and convalescent phases of COVID-19 were provided by collaborators in the United States, Italy and Spain. The prospective study material was composed of cDNA or gDNA derived from T cells, B-cell-depleted T cells, or PBMCs. Deeply sampled blood TCRbeta repertoires from subjects exposed to, actively infected with, or recovered from COVID-19 were included in the dataset. The repertoires were made available in a free public database intended to serve as a resource for research on the immune response to SARS-CoV-2. The samples were drawn from the first 160 participants of the ongoing ImmuneRACE study and from 1,254 subjects provided by 6 global collaborators. The sample metadata nearly always contained a de-identified subject ID, COVID-19 status, age in years and sex. Where HLA class I and class II types were available, the types were taken from metadata supplied by the sample provider, not from assay-based typing.

Inclusive of the bounding cysteine and phenylalanine, the CDR3 is 18 residues long. Only the CDR3 portion is preserved as DNA: 54 bases, with reading frame beginning at the first base. V loses 0 bases of germline sequence and J loses 1 base, and the interval between the two ends is 18 bases. Looking up the germline V gene (reference sequence) yields CDR1 MNHEY and CDR2 SMNVEV. Each collaborating institution followed its own protocols to collect whole blood in K2EDTA tubes. For TCRbeta analysis, collaborators shipped samples in one of three forms: frozen whole blood, isolated PBMCs, or DNA extracted from either of those sample types. General conclusions and limits of the study: The quantity of clinical and demographic metadata differed by source and by participant and was supplied without curation.

TCRbeta CDR3 regions were amplified from genomic DNA by means of the immunoSEQ Assay, a bias-controlled multiplex PCR. The paper's data handling went like this. The number of nucleated cells in each sample was estimated by amplification of reference gene primers within the assay. To quantify the absolute abundance of each unique TCRbeta CDR3 rearrangement, sequence reads were collapsed and filtered. For each sample, productive Simpson clonality was calculated as the square root of Simpson's diversity index over productive rearrangements. The clones in this table, taken by TCRdb from immuneACCESS, are in-frame only. Not every clone is retained; where verified, under half of the shortfall comes from an unresolved V gene, and the cause of the rest is unknown. V and J calls and clone size are given by that table; D and trimming were obtained from the DNA. The table for this sample lists about 220,000 clones; about nine tenths of them were counted only once. The ten largest make up around 0.7% of the sample.

Notes on this clone: No cognate antigen has been identified for it. There are no base qualities to consult, and no much larger clone falls within one base.

The sequence was obtained from a man aged 40-49 years with acute or convalescent COVID-19. Sequenced input: peripheral blood. In this chain, TRBV27 is recombined with TRBJ1-1; TRBD1 is possibly the D segment (5 matching bases). This receptor carries the CDR3 CASSLSPIGRGRNTEAFF. The DNA sequence follows: TGTGCCAGCAGTTTATCCCCAATAGGGAGGGGCCGGAACACTGAAGCTTTCTTT.